The rows below give T cell receptor beta chains drawn from one sample of a study of technical replicates of blood from a few donors. Clones were read by immunoSEQ multiplex PCR, and TCRdb kept only the in-frame ones, dropping some. This sample yields 6,000 to 7,000 clones, of which about 96% are seen a single time; approximately 7% belongs to the top ten. The sequencing sample was made of PBMCs. The source is a human donor in good health. The CDR3 runs from the conserved cysteine through the conserved F or W. D genes are given only for firm matches. Clone size is given for some rows only: seen once, a few or many times, or a class if the clone is expanded.

j_call v_call clone_size d_call cdr3_aa cdr3_nt
TRBJ2-5 TRBV5-1 NA TRBD2 CASSLGTSGETQYF TGCGCCAGCAGCTTGGGGACTAGCGGAGAGACCCAGTACTTC
TRBJ1-4 TRBV5-1 NA TRBD1 CASSFRQGGATNEKLFF TGCGCCAGCAGCTTCCGGCAGGGGGGCGCGACTAATGAAAAACTGTTTTTT
TRBJ1-1 TRBV5-1 NA NA CASSLAGQMNTEAFF TGCGCCAGCAGCTTGGCCGGACAGATGAACACTGAAGCTTTCTTT
TRBJ2-3 TRBV5-4 NA NA CASSLTTGGGTDTQYF TGTGCCAGCAGCTTGACGACCGGGGGAGGCACAGATACGCAGTATTTT
TRBJ1-1 TRBV19 NA NA CASSPLDSRDTEAFF TGTGCCAGTAGTCCACTCGACTCGAGGGACACTGAAGCTTTCTTT
TRBJ1-1 TRBV18 NA NA CASSTEMNTEAFF TGTGCCAGCTCCACAGAAATGAACACTGAAGCTTTCTTT
TRBJ2-7 TRBV13 NA NA CASSSGTSSYEQYF TGTGCCAGCAGCTCTGGGACTTCCTCCTACGAGCAGTACTTC
TRBJ2-7 TRBV15 NA TRBD1 CATSRDIGTGKEQYF TGTGCCACCAGCAGAGATATAGGGACAGGGAAAGAGCAGTACTTC
TRBJ2-3 TRBV5-6 NA NA CASSSNGLALDTQYF TGTGCCAGCAGCTCGAATGGGCTAGCGTTAGATACGCAGTATTTT
TRBJ1-2 TRBV27 NA NA CASSLQGNYGYTF TGTGCCAGCAGTTTACAGGGAAACTATGGCTACACCTTC
TRBJ2-7 TRBV5-4 NA NA CATHRGSNSYEQYF TGTGCCACCCATAGGGGGTCTAACTCCTACGAGCAGTACTTC
TRBJ2-1 TRBV10-1 once TRBD2 CASSEPLLAGKQFF TGCGCCAGCAGTGAGCCTTTACTAGCGGGAAAGCAGTTCTTC
TRBJ1-5 TRBV21-1 NA NA CASSKGSHSNQPQHF TGTGCCAGCAGCAAAGGGAGTCATAGCAATCAGCCCCAGCATTTT
TRBJ2-7 TRBV5-1 NA NA CASSLGLGGYEQYF TGCGCCAGCAGCCTAGGTCTCGGGGGTTACGAGCAGTACTTC
TRBJ2-7 TRBV5-6 NA TRBD1 CASSKGQPSYEQYF TGTGCCAGCAGCAAGGGACAGCCCTCCTACGAGCAGTACTTC
TRBJ1-1 TRBV5-4 NA NA CASSPATARTEAFF TGTGCCAGCAGCCCGGCGACGGCGAGGACTGAAGCTTTCTTT
TRBJ2-7 TRBV6-1 NA NA CASSEVTERDEQYF TGTGCCAGCAGTGAAGTAACCGAACGGGACGAGCAGTACTTC
TRBJ1-5 TRBV30 few TRBD1 CAWSQGQGQPQHF TGTGCCTGGAGTCAGGGACAGGGACAGCCCCAGCATTTT
TRBJ2-2 TRBV6-5 NA TRBD1 CASSSLRTGGTGELFF TGTGCCAGCAGTTCACTGAGGACAGGGGGCACCGGGGAGCTGTTTTTT
TRBJ2-6 TRBV28 once NA CASSPPGWMGANVLTF TGTGCCAGCAGTCCCCCAGGGTGGATGGGGGCCAACGTCCTGACTTTC
TRBJ2-3 TRBV12-5 once NA CASGPDSDTQYF TGTGCTAGTGGTCCGGACTCAGATACGCAGTATTTT
TRBJ1-3 TRBV14 NA TRBD1 CASSHDRVRNPLGGNTIYF TGTGCCAGCAGCCATGACAGGGTCCGAAACCCGCTAGGTGGAAACACCATATATTTT
TRBJ2-7 TRBV12-2 NA NA CASRLAGQGGLTYEQYF TGTGCAAGTCGCTTAGCGGGACAGGGGGGACTGACCTACGAGCAGTACTTC
TRBJ2-3 TRBV6-1 NA TRBD2 CASSESSGGGTDTQYF TGTGCCAGCAGTGAATCGAGCGGGGGGGGCACAGATACGCAGTATTTT
TRBJ2-3 TRBV11-2 NA TRBD2 CASSFLTSGPLADTQYF TGTGCCAGCAGCTTTCTCACTAGCGGGCCCCTAGCAGATACGCAGTATTTT
TRBJ2-3 TRBV12-5 NA TRBD2 CARTHREREGDTQYF TGTGCTAGGACTCACAGAGAGCGGGAGGGAGATACGCAGTATTTT
TRBJ2-7 TRBV27 NA TRBD1 CASRIGTGASYEQYF TGTGCCAGCAGAATCGGGACAGGAGCCTCCTACGAGCAGTACTTC
TRBJ2-5 TRBV7-9 NA TRBD1 CASSVGQGRETQYF TGTGCCAGCAGCGTGGGACAGGGGAGGGAGACCCAGTACTTC
TRBJ2-1 TRBV27 NA NA CASSLLVGLNNEQFF TGTGCCAGCAGTTTATTAGTGGGACTCAACAATGAGCAGTTCTTC
TRBJ2-7 TRBV27 NA NA CASSAGPVGEQYF TGTGCCAGCAGTGCGGGCCCGGTGGGCGAGCAGTACTTC
TRBJ2-5 TRBV7-8 NA TRBD2 CASSLGGLASRETQYF TGTGCCAGCAGCTTAGGGGGACTAGCGTCTCGGGAGACCCAGTACTTC